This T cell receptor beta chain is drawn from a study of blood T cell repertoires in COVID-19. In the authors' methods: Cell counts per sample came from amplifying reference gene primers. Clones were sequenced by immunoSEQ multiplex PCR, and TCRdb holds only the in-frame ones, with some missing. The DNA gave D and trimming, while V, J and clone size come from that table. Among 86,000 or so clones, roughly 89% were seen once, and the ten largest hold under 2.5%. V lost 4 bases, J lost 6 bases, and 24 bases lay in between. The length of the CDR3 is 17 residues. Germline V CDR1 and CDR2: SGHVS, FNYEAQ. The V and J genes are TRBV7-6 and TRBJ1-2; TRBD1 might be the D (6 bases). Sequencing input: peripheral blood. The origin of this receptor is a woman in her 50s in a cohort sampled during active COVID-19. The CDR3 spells CASSWDPKRQVHHGYTF. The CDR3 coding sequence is TGTGCCAGCAGCTGGGACCCGAAAAGACAGGTTCACCATGGCTACACCTTC.